This T cell receptor (beta chain) was retrieved from a study of T cell clonotyping in hematopoietic cell transplantation. Assay: immunoSEQ multiplex PCR; the TCRdb copy retains only in-frame clones and omits some. The sample includes approximately 13,000 clones, around 97% of them seen just once. CDR1 GTSNPN and CDR2 SVGIG come from the germline V gene (reference sequence). This CDR3 is built from 13 residues. V was shortened by 4 bases and J by 3 bases, with 12 bases between the two germline ends. This specimen was peripheral blood mononuclear cells, taken 30 days after allogeneic stem cell transplant. The source of this sequence is a female patient aged 50-59 years who had an allogeneic stem cell transplant from an unrelated donor, so T cells may come from the graft donor. Some clones in this sample may be carry-over from other donors' samples. The V call is TRBV30, the J call TRBJ1-1, with D possibly TRBD1 on 5 matching bases. The CDR3, as DNA: TGTGCCTGGAATGCCGGGGGTGACACTGAAGCTTTCTTT. This translates into CAWNAGGDTEAFF.